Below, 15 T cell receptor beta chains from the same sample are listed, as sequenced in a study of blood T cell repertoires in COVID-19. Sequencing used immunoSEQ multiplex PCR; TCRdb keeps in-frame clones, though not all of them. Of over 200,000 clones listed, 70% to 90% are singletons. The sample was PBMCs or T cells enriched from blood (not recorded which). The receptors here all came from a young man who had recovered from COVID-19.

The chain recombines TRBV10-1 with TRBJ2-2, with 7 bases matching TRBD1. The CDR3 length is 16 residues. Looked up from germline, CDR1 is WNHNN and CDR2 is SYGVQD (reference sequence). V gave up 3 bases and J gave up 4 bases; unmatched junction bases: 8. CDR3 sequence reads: CASSDHEGASTGELFF. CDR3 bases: TGCGCCAGCAGTGATCACGAGGGGGCTAGCACCGGGGAGCTGTTTTTT.

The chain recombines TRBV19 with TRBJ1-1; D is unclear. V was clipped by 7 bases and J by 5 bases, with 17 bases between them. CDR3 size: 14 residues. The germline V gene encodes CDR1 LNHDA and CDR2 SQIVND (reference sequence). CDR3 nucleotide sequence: TGTGCCAGTAATCACCTGGGCCGGGGAACTGAAGCTTTCTTT. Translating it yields CASNHLGRGTEAFF.

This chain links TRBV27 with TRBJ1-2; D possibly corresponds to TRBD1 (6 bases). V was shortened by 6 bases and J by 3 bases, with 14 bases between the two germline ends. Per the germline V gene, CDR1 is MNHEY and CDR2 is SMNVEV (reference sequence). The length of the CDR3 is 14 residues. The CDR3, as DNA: TGTGCCAGCAGGGAGACCGGGACACACTATGGCTACACCTTC. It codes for CASRETGTHYGYTF.

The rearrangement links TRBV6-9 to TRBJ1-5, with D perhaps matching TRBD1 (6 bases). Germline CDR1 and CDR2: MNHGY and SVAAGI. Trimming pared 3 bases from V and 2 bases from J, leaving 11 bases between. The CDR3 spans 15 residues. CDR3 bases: TGTGCCAGCAGTTACAACGACAGGCGCAATCAGCCCCAGCATTTT. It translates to CASSYNDRRNQPQHF.

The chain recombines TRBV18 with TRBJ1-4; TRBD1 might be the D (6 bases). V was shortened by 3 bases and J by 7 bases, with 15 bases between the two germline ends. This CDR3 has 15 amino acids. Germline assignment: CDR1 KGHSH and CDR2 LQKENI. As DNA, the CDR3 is TGTGCCAGCTCACCCAGGCAGGGACAAGGTGAAAAACTGTTTTTT. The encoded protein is CASSPRQGQGEKLFF.

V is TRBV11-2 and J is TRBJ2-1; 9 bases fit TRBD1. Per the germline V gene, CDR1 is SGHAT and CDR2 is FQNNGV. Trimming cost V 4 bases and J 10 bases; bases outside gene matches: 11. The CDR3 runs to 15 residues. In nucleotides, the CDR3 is TGTGCCAGCAGCTCCGGGACAGGGATGGGTTTGGAGCAGTTCTTC. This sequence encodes CASSSGTGMGLEQFF.

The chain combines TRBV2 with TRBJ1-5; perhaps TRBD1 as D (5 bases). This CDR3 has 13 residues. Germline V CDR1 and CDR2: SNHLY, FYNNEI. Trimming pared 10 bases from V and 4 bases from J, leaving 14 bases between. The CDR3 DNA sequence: TGTGCCACCAGGCACGGGGGAAATCAGCCCCAGCATTTT. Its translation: CATRHGGNQPQHF. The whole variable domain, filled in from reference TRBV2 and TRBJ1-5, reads EPEVTQTPSHQVTQMGQEVILRCVPISNHLYFYWYRQILGQKVEFLVSFYNNEISEKSEIFDDQFSVERPDGSNFTLKIRSTKLEDSAMYFCATRHGGNQPQHFGDGTRLSIL.

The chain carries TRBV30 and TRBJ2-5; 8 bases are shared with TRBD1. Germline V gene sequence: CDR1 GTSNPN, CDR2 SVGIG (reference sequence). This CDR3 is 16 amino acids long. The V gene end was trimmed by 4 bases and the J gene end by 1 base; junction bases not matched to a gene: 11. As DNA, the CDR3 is TGTGCCTGGAATACATTGCAGGACAGGGCCCAAGAGACCCAGTACTTC. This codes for CAWNTLQDRAQETQYF.

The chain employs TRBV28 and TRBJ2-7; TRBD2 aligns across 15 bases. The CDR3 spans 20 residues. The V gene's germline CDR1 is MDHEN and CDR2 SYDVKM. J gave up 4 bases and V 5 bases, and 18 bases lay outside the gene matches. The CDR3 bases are TGTGCCAGCAGTATTAGTTCGTTGGGAGGACTAGCGGGAGGGCCTTACGAGCAGTACTTC. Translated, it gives CASSISSLGGLAGGPYEQYF. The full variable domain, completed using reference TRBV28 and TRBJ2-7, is DVKVTQSSRYLVKRTGEKVFLECVQDMDHENMFWYRQDPGLGLRLIYFSYDVKMKEKGDIPEGYSVSREKKERFSLILESASTNQTSMYLCASSISSLGGLAGGPYEQYFGPGTRLTVT.

The CDR3 here is CASSLVSGQGWGYTF. CDR3 DNA sequence: TGTGCCAGCAGCTTAGTTTCGGGACAGGGCTGGGGCTACACCTTC. This sequence joins TRBV11-2 and TRBJ1-2, with 9 bases matching TRBD1. The V and J ends lost 1 base and 8 bases, in that order; junction bases with no gene match: 8. Germline V gene data show CDR1 as SGHAT and CDR2 as FQNNGV. The CDR3 is 15 residues long.

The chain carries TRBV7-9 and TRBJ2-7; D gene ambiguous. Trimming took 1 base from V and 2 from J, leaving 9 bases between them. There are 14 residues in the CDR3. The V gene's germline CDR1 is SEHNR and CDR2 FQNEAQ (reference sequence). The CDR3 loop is CASSLGLLPYEQYF. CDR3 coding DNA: TGTGCCAGCAGCTTAGGGCTCCTGCCCTACGAGCAGTACTTC. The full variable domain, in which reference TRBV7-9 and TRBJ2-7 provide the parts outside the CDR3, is DTGVSQNPRHKITKRGQNVTFRCDPISEHNRLYWYRQTLGQGPEFLTYFQNEAQLEKSRLLSDRFSAERPKGSFSTLEIQRTEQGDSAMYLCASSLGLLPYEQYFGPGTRLTVT.

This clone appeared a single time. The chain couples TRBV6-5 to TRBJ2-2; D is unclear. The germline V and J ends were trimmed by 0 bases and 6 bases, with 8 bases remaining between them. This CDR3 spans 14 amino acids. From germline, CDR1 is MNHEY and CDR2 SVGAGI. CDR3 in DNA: TGTGCCAGCAGTTACTCTCACGCGGCCGGGGAGCTGTTTTTT. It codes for CASSYSHAAGELFF.

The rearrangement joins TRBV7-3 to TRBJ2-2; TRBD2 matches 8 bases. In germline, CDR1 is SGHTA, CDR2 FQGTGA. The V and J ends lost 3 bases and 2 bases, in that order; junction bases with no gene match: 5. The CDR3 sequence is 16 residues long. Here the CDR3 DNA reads TGTGCCAGCAGCTTCTATGGACTAGCCAACACCGGGGAGCTGTTTTTT. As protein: CASSFYGLANTGELFF.

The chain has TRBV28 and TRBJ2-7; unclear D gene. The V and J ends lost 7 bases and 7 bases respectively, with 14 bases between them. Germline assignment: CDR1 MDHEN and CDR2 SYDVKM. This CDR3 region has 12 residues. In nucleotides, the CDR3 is TGTGCCAGCATTGCAGGTGCTGGGGAGCAGTACTTC. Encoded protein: CASIAGAGEQYF.

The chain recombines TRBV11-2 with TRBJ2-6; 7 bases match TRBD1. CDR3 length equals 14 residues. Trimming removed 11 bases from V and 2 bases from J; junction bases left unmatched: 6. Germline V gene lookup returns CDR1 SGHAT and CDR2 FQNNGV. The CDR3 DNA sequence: TGTGCCGCGGGCAGGGGGACTGGGGCCAACGTCCTGACTTTC. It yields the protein CAAGRGTGANVLTF.